This TCR beta chain stems from a study of blood T cell repertoires in COVID-19 (dated by TCRdb to the early 2020s). At the level of the whole study: Samples from collaborators originated in the United States, Italy and Spain and spanned both the acute and convalescent phases of COVID-19. The material from the prospective study consisted of cDNA or gDNA derived from T cells, B-cell-depleted T cells, or PBMCs. The dataset comprised deeply sampled blood TCRbeta repertoires from subjects exposed to, actively infected with, or recovered from COVID-19. The repertoires were released in a freely available public database meant as a resource for research on the immune response to SARS-CoV-2. The samples were drawn from two sources: the first 160 participants of the ongoing ImmuneRACE study, and 950 to 1,500 subjects contributed by 6 global collaborators. A de-identified subject ID, COVID-19 status, age in years and sex were almost always included in the sample metadata. Where HLA class I and class II types were available, the types were taken from metadata supplied by the sample provider, not from assay-based typing.

The germline V gene (reference sequence) provides CDR1 MNHEY and CDR2 SMNVEV. From cysteine to phenylalanine, the CDR3 is 16 amino acids long. Only CDR3 DNA is held: 48 bases, read in frame from base 1. V is clipped by 3 bases and J by 1 base, and the sequence between their germline boundaries is 15 bases long. TCRbeta CDR3 regions were amplified from genomic DNA by means of the immunoSEQ Assay, a bias-controlled multiplex PCR. The source study handled its data this way. The number of nucleated cells in each sample was estimated by amplification of reference gene primers within the assay. To quantify the absolute abundance of each unique TCRbeta CDR3 rearrangement, sequence reads were collapsed and filtered. For each sample, productive Simpson clonality was calculated as the square root of Simpson's diversity index across productive rearrangements. This is the immuneACCESS table as TCRdb keeps it, with only in-frame sequences that have V and J called. A part of the clones is gone; compared with another copy, unresolved V genes explain less than half, and the rest is unexplained. For V, J and clone size, that table is used; D and trimming come from the DNA. This sample has roughly 380,000 clones in its table, and 80% to 90% of those were observed once. The ten most abundant clones make up approximately 1.2% of the sample.

Participants in the prospective study were enrolled through a virtual design, were aged about 18 to 100 years, and lived in approximately 24 United States geographic areas. To assign participants to cohorts, the prospective study relied on clinical history that participants themselves reported in a screening survey and a study questionnaire. Recovered participants in ImmuneRACE Cohort 3 were defined as having two consecutive negative NP/OP PCR tests, clearance from a healthcare professional, or resolution of symptoms. Mobile phlebotomists in the prospective study collected whole blood, serum and a nasopharyngeal or oropharyngeal swab from every participant. Prospective study participants could optionally give additional blood draws and questionnaires over a 2-month period. Before DNA extraction, blood samples from the prospective study were shipped at room temperature or frozen. With regard to this clone: This clone's antigen is unknown. The input lacks base qualities; no much larger clone sits a single base away.

What the study reported, not specific to this receptor: The quantity of clinical and demographic metadata differed by source and by participant and was supplied without curation.

The sequence derives from a man younger than 40 who had recovered from COVID-19. The rearrangement joined TRBV27 to TRBJ1-1; perhaps TRBD1 is the D gene, with 5 bases matching. Material: PBMCs or T cells enriched from blood (not recorded which). The bases are TGTGCCAGCAGTTTTAGGCCAGGGAATACGAACACTGAAGCTTTCTTT. It translates to CASSFRPGNTNTEAFF.